This TCR beta chain was captured in a study of shared clonotypes between healthy human individuals. At least ten counts were recorded for this clone. Its antigen is still unknown. Other DNA sequences in the sample encode the same CDR3. This CDR3 has 16 amino acids. V was pared by 4 bases and J by 5 bases, with 9 bases of the junction left unmatched. CDR1 and CDR2 (germline): SGHRS, YFSETQ. Per the study methods: For the immunoSEQ data, sequences were junction-only without quality scores, so filtering differed. Some clones are missing from TCRdb's copy, which holds only in-frame ones; the method was immunoSEQ multiplex PCR. That table gives V, J and clone size, and the DNA gave D and trimming. This repertoire shows about 490,000 clones, approximately 84% found once; its top ten account for over 9.5%. Study-wide findings and caveats: The authors sampled blood alone, and tissue repertoires likely differ.

The sequence was obtained from a middle-aged woman in good health. Some clones in this sample may be carry-over from other donors' samples. The chain combines TRBV5-1 with TRBJ2-5, with 12 bases aligning to TRBD2. Sequencing was done on a sample of PBMCs. CDR3 bases: TGCGCCAGCAGCCCCCTGGCTAGCGGGAGGGCGGAGACCCAGTACTTC. It is translated as CASSPLASGRAETQYF.